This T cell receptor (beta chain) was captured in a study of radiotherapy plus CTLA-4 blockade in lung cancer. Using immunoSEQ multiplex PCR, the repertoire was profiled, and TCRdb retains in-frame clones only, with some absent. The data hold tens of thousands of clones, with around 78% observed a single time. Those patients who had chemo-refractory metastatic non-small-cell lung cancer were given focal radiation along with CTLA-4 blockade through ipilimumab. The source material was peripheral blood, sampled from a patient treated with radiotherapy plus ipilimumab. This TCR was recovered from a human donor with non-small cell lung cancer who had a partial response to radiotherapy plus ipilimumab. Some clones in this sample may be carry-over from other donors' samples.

CDR3 amino acids: CASSYRGYEQYF. The CDR3 DNA follows: TGCGCCAGCAGCTACAGGGGGTACGAGCAGTACTTC. The chain joins TRBV5-1 to TRBJ2-7; 8 bases agree with TRBD1. After removal of 3 bases from V and 4 bases from J, the junction contained 0 bases not matched to a gene. CDR1 is SGHRS, CDR2 YFSETQ, per germline. The CDR3 is 12 amino acids. The whole variable domain, remainder taken from reference TRBV5-1 and TRBJ2-7, is KAGVTQTPRYLIKTRGQQVTLSCSPISGHRSVSWYQQTPGQGLQFLFEYFSETQRNKGNFPGRFSGRQFSNSRSEMNVSTLELGDSALYLCASSYRGYEQYFGPGTRLTVT.